This is a list of T cell receptor beta chains from one sample in a study of blood T cell repertoires in COVID-19. The data were produced by immunoSEQ multiplex PCR, yet TCRdb's version contains in-frame clones alone and is incomplete. The sample holds hundreds of thousands of clones, more than 80% seen once. Sequencing was carried out using PBMCs or T cells enriched from blood (not recorded which). The receptors were gathered from a young woman who had recovered from COVID-19. Both conserved end residues are part of each CDR3. D genes are given only for firm matches. Only part of the rows carry a size: once, few, many, or a class if the clone is expanded.

cdr3_nt	cdr3_aa	clone_size	cdr3_length	v_call	j_call	d_call
TGCGCCAGCAGTTGGGACAGGGTAGGTCAGCCCCAGCATTTT	CASSWDRVGQPQHF	NA	14	TRBV10-2	TRBJ1-5	TRBD1
TGTGCCAGCAGTTTAACGAGGCCAATCGCCGGGGAGCTGTTTTTT	CASSLTRPIAGELFF	NA	15	TRBV28	TRBJ2-2	NA
TGTGCCAGCAGCCTACCGAACGGGAGGGGCTACACCTTC	CASSLPNGRGYTF	NA	13	TRBV7-9	TRBJ1-2	NA
TGTGCCAGCAGCCTTGCAGGAGCCAAAAACATTCAGTACTTC	CASSLAGAKNIQYF	NA	14	TRBV7-9	TRBJ2-4	NA
TGCGCCAGCAGCGCTGGACAGGGTGGAAACACCATATATTTT	CASSAGQGGNTIYF	NA	14	TRBV5-1	TRBJ1-3	TRBD1
TGTGCCAGCAGACCAGGGACTAGCGGTGATGAGCAGTTCTTC	CASRPGTSGDEQFF	NA	14	TRBV2	TRBJ2-1	TRBD2
TGTGCCAGCACCCCCCCGGCAGGGTGGTACGAGCAGTACTTC	CASTPPAGWYEQYF	NA	14	TRBV28	TRBJ2-7	NA
TGTGCCAGCAGTTCCGGGGGGATGAGCTCTGGAAACACCATATATTTT	CASSSGGMSSGNTIYF	NA	16	TRBV28	TRBJ1-3	NA
TGTGCCATCAGATTACAGGGGGCCTCCTACGAGCAGTACTTC	CAIRLQGASYEQYF	NA	14	TRBV10-3	TRBJ2-7	TRBD1
TGTGCCAGCAGGCGAAGCGGGGGAGATACGCAGTATTTT	CASRRSGGDTQYF	NA	13	TRBV2	TRBJ2-3	TRBD2
TGTGCCACCAGTCGGAGCGGGCTCTGGGACAATGAGCAGTTCTTC	CATSRSGLWDNEQFF	once	15	TRBV24-1	TRBJ2-1	NA
TGCGCCAGCAGCTCCCTCGTCCCGGGACAGGGTTTGGAAGCTTTCTTT	CASSSLVPGQGLEAFF	NA	16	TRBV5-1	TRBJ1-1	TRBD1
TGTGCCATCAGTGAGTCCGGGACAGGGACCGGGGAGCTGTTTTTT	CAISESGTGTGELFF	NA	15	TRBV10-3	TRBJ2-2	TRBD1
TGTGCCAGCAGCGTAATCCGGGGAAACACTGAAGCTTTCTTT	CASSVIRGNTEAFF	NA	14	TRBV27	TRBJ1-1	NA
TGTGCCAGCAGTCTCACAGTGAGCTCCTATAATTCACCCCTCCACTTT	CASSLTVSSYNSPLHF	NA	16	TRBV28	TRBJ1-6	NA
TGTGCCAGCAGCTTAAGGGCCTCGGGGACTAATGAAAAACTGTTTTTT	CASSLRASGTNEKLFF	NA	16	TRBV7-6	TRBJ1-4	NA